This T cell receptor beta chain was recovered during a study of breast tumors, draining lymph nodes, adjacent tissues. Findings and limits, study-wide: Compared with lymph nodes, tumors were less diverse; compared with nontumor tissue, more. The data were judged consistent with most tumor T cells coming from lymph node and expanding in tumor.

The sample holds many counts of this clonotype. Antigen specificity is unknown. In germline, CDR1 is SGHRS, CDR2 YFSETQ. There are 17 residues in the CDR3. V lost 0 bases, J lost 6 bases, and 20 bases lay in between. TCRdb reprocessed the multiplex PCR reads via MiXCR and lists one record per CDR3 protein. The sample lists tens of thousands of distinct CDR3 sequences, approximately 31% occurring once. Samples came from axillary lymph nodes draining the breast cancer. The clonotype was recovered from a female donor with breast cancer. Some clones in this sample may be carry-over from other donors' samples. This rearrangement joins TRBV5-1 to TRBJ2-3; tentative D call: TRBD2 (6 bases). Sequencing was performed on axillary lymph node tissue. The CDR3 protein is CASSLVGSGDLADTQYF. In DNA, the CDR3 is TGCGCCAGCAGCTTGGTCGGTTCGGGAGACCTAGCGGATACGCAGTATTTT. The full variable domain, rest sourced from reference TRBV5-1 and TRBJ2-3, is KAGVTQTPRYLIKTRGQQVTLSCSPISGHRSVSWYQQTPGQGLQFLFEYFSETQRNKGNFPGRFSGRQFSNSRSEMNVSTLELGDSALYLCASSLVGSGDLADTQYFGPGTRLTVL.